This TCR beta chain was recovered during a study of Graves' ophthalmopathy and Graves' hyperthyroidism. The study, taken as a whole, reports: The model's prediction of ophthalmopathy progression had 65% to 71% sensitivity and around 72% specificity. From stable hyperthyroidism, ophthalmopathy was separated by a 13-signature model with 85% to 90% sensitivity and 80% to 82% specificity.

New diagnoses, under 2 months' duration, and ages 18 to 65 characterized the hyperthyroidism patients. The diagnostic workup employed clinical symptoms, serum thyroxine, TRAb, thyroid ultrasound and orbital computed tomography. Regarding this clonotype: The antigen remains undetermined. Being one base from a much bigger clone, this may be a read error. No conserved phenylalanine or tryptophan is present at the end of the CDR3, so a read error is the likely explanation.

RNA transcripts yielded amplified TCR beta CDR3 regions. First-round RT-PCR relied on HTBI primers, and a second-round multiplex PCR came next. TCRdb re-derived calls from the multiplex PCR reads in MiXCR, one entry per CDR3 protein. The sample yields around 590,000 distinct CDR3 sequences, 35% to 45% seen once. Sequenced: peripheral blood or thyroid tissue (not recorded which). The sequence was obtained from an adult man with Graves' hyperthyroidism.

The CDR3 loop reads CAAEWAGPGAETQYL. For the CDR3, the DNA is TGTGCCGCTGAGTGGGCAGGGCCAGGGGCGGAGACCCAGTACCTC. The genes are TRBV6-5 and TRBJ2-5, with a tentative D call TRBD1 (6 bases). V lost 11 bases and J lost 5, with 24 bases in between. CDR1 is MNHEY and CDR2 is SVGAGI in the germline V gene. There are 15 residues in the CDR3.